The present entry profiles one T cell receptor beta chain with its context. The clone's antigen remains unknown. The sample holds no much larger clone one base away, and base qualities are not on file. This sample is part of a study of T cell changes during pregnancy in multiple sclerosis (dated by TCRdb to the late 2010s). Some background on the complete study: In women with multiple sclerosis, the researchers looked at how the T cell repertoire shifted as pregnancy progressed.

The method was the immunoSEQ multiplex PCR assay. Sourced from immuneACCESS, this table was stored by TCRdb with only in-frame sequences that have V and J called. A share of the clones is absent; for the studies checked, an unresolved V gene accounts for under half, and the remainder has no known explanation. A total of roughly 40,000 clones appear in this sample, 91% of them only once. Clones ranked in the top ten supply 0.5% of the sample. Trimming at the junction amounts to 4 bases on V and 4 bases on J, and the germline ends lie 16 bases apart. CDR1 and CDR2 are drawn from the germline V gene: MDHEN, SYDVKM. Spanning cysteine to phenylalanine, the CDR3 consists of 16 amino acids. Only CDR3 DNA is held: 48 bases, read in frame from base 1.

This sequence uses TRBV28 and TRBJ2-2; no confident D gene assignment can be made. The source of this sequence is a female donor in good health, enrolled as a control in a pregnancy study. Sequenced here: CD4+ T cells from peripheral blood mononuclear cells, sampled in the second trimester of pregnancy. The sequenced DNA is TGTGCCAGCAGTTCCATAGCAGCAACATCCACCGGGGAGCTGTTTTTT. It specifies CASSSIAATSTGELFF.